This T cell receptor (beta chain) appears in the sequencing data of a study of blood T cell repertoires in COVID-19. Recruits, aged roughly 18 to 100 years, lived in 24 US areas. Cohort allocation depended upon clinical history that participants reported. Cohort 3 recovered donors had two negative PCRs, clearance, or symptom resolution. This CDR3 is built from 18 residues. V lost 3 bases and J 4 bases, leaving 24 bases between the germline ends. Germline values: CDR1 SGHVS, CDR2 FNYEAQ. How the authors handled the data: Amplifying reference gene primers gave estimates of nucleated cell counts. The protocol was immunoSEQ multiplex PCR, while the TCRdb copy is restricted to in-frame clones and leaves out a portion. For V, J and clone size, that table is used; D and trimming come from the DNA. Seen here are some 100,000 clones, approximately 86% observed once, and the top ten hold under 3.5%.

The source of this sequence is a woman aged 45-65 years who had recovered from COVID-19. This rearrangement joins TRBV7-6 to TRBJ2-5; a possible D gene is TRBD2 (6 bases). Sequencing was carried out using PBMCs or T cells enriched from blood (not recorded which). The CDR3 sequence is CASSFPVGSGSVLETQYF. For the CDR3, the DNA is TGTGCCAGCAGCTTCCCCGTCGGTAGCGGTTCCGTATTAGAGACCCAGTACTTC.